The 21 T cell receptor beta chains presented below share a single source sample, sequenced in a study of monozygotic twins with inflammatory bowel disease. Using the 5' RACE reads, TCRdb records one entry per CDR3 protein without DNA. The sample holds some 200,000 distinct CDR3 sequences. Sequenced sample: blood. The receptor set was obtained from a human donor with ulcerative colitis or Crohn's disease, or a healthy co-twin of an affected twin (not recorded which).

The genes are TRBV7-2 and TRBJ2-7; lacking DNA, the TRBD2 call made by TCRdb goes unchecked. This CDR3 is built from 15 residues. Germline V gene lookup returns CDR1 SGHTA and CDR2 FQGNSA. Here the CDR3 reads CASAKGPRPEHEQYF.

V and J are TRBV7-9 and TRBJ2-7; TCRdb returns TRBD1, unconfirmable since there is no DNA. Germline lookup yields CDR1 SEHNR and CDR2 FQNEAQ (reference sequence). The CDR3 contains 12 residues. The CDR3 sequence: CASKQGAGEQYF.

V usage is TRBV20-1 and J usage is TRBJ2-1; there is no DNA to check the TCRdb D call of TRBD2. This CDR3 has 15 residues. The germline CDR1 and CDR2 sequences are DFQATT and SNEGSKA (reference sequence). The CDR3 is CSASWRGGRNNEQFF.

V is TRBV29-1 and J is TRBJ1-4. Per germline, CDR1 SQVTM and CDR2 ANQGSEA. The CDR3 spans 14 residues. The CDR3 sequence is CSAKSWQGGEKLFF. The variable domain in full, with the rest retrieved from reference TRBV29-1 and TRBJ1-4, is SAVISQKPSRDICQRGTSLTIQCQVDSQVTMMFWYRQQPGQSLTLIATANQGSEATYESGFVIDKFPISRPNLTFSTLTVSNMSPEDSSIYLCSAKSWQGGEKLFFGSGTQLSVL.

This sequence joins TRBV28 and TRBJ2-6; the TRBD2 assignment by TCRdb is unverifiable without DNA. CDR3 length: 17 residues. Germline V gene sequence: CDR1 MDHEN, CDR2 SYDVKM. CDR3 in amino acids: CASIGGDWVSGANVLTF.

The chain recombines TRBV7-9 with TRBJ1-1. This CDR3 is 16 amino acids long. Germline loops: CDR1 SEHNR, CDR2 FQNEAQ (reference sequence). CDR3 sequence: CASSPPGLQDQSEAFF.

The J gene is TRBJ2-2, the V gene TRBV3-1; the D gene TCRdb calls, TRBD1, cannot be checked with no DNA. CDR1 LGHDT and CDR2 YNNKEL come from the germline V gene (reference sequence). CDR3 length: 12 amino acids. CDR3 sequence: CASSQPSPQLFF.

The V gene is TRBV12-3 or TRBV12-4, the J gene TRBJ2-7; with no DNA, the TCRdb D assignment of TRBD1 cannot be verified. CDR3 length: 13 residues. CDR3 in amino acids: CASSPDTFYEQYF.

This chain joins TRBV4-1 and TRBJ2-1; the TCRdb D gene call, TRBD1, has no DNA to confirm it. This CDR3 region has 14 residues. Germline V gene sequence: CDR1 MGHRA, CDR2 YSYEKL. The CDR3 protein is CASSQGTSHNEQFF.

This chain connects TRBV5-1 to TRBJ2-6. The CDR3 covers 15 residues. Germline V lookup: CDR1 SGHRS, CDR2 YFSETQ. CDR3 amino acids: CASSFEQRGANVLTF.

This chain links TRBV4-3 with TRBJ2-7; TCRdb lists TRBD1, though no DNA is available to test this call. The CDR3 contains 15 residues. Germline values: CDR1 LGHNA, CDR2 YSLEER. CDR3 loop: CASSQDRQPLYEQYF.

The chain combines TRBV6-5 with TRBJ2-3; TCRdb designates TRBD2, a call that cannot be tested without DNA. This CDR3 comprises 14 residues. Germline V gene lookup returns CDR1 MNHEY and CDR2 SVGAGI. The CDR3 region is CASSYEGSTDTQYF.

The chain has TRBV9 and TRBJ2-3; the TCRdb D gene call, TRBD1, has no DNA to confirm it. CDR1 and CDR2 (germline): SGDLS, YYNGEE. The CDR3 covers 15 residues. CDR3 residues: CASSVRTGAEDTQYF. The full variable domain, completed using reference TRBV9 and TRBJ2-3, is DSGVTQTPKHLITATGQRVTLRCSPRSGDLSVYWYQQSLDQGLQFLIQYYNGEERAKGNILERFSAQQFPDLHSELNLSSLELGDSALYFCASSVRTGAEDTQYFGPGTRLTVL.

CDR3 sequence: CTPRTGRGNTEAFF. This sequence joins TRBV27 and TRBJ1-1; TCRdb's D gene call, TRBD1, goes unchecked for lack of DNA. Per the germline V gene, CDR1 is MNHEY and CDR2 is SMNVEV (reference sequence). The CDR3 loop spans 14 amino acids.

This chain uses TRBV5-4 with TRBJ2-2; the D gene TCRdb calls, TRBD1, cannot be checked with no DNA. The germline V gene encodes CDR1 SGHNT and CDR2 YYREEE (reference sequence). There are 17 residues in the CDR3. CDR3: CASSPVGGRSNTGELFF. Drawing the rest from reference TRBV5-4 and TRBJ2-2, the complete variable domain is ETGVTQSPTHLIKTRGQQVTLRCSSQSGHNTVSWYQQALGQGPQFIFQYYREEENGRGNFPPRFSGLQFPNYSSELNVNALELDDSALYLCASSPVGGRSNTGELFFGEGSRLTVL.

The genes are TRBV5-1 and TRBJ2-2; TCRdb designates TRBD2, a call that cannot be tested without DNA. The CDR3 contains 16 residues. From germline, CDR1 is SGHRS and CDR2 YFSETQ. CDR3 residues: CASSLGGGGNTGELFF.

The chain recombines TRBV7-8 with TRBJ1-2; TCRdb calls TRBD1, which cannot be checked without DNA. Germline assignment: CDR1 SGHVS and CDR2 FQNEAQ. This CDR3 contains 14 residues. This chain's CDR3 is CASSSTSGEDGYTF.

This sequence joins TRBV12-3 or TRBV12-4 and TRBJ2-5. This CDR3 is built from 12 residues. CDR3 sequence reads: CASSFVQETQYF.

The chain joins TRBV20-1 to TRBJ2-3. CDR3 size: 16 residues. CDR1 and CDR2 (germline): DFQATT, SNEGSKA (reference sequence). CDR3 residues: CSARDWQSSSTDTQYF.

The rearrangement links TRBV5-1 to TRBJ2-1; TCRdb names TRBD1, which stays unverified in the absence of DNA. Germline V gene sequence: CDR1 SGHRS, CDR2 YFSETQ. The CDR3 consists of 16 residues. The CDR3 here is CASSFQQGEAYNEQFF.

This sequence joins TRBV3-1 and TRBJ2-7; absent DNA, TCRdb's TRBD1 call cannot be checked. Germline values: CDR1 LGHDT, CDR2 YNNKEL (reference sequence). The CDR3 runs 20 residues. The CDR3 is CASSHGAASTQWPRPYEQYF.